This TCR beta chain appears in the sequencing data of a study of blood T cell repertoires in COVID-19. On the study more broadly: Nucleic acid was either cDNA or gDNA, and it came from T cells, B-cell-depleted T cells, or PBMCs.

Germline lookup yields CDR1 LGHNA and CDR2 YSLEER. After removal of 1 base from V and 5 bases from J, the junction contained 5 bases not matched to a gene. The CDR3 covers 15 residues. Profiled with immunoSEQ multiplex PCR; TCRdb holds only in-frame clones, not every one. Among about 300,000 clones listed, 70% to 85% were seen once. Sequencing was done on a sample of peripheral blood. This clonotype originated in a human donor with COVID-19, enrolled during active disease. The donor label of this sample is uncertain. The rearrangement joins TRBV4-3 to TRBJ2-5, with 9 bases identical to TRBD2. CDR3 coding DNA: TGCGCCAGCAGCCAAGTAGCGGGAGAAGGTGAGACCCAGTACTTC. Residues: CASSQVAGEGETQYF.